These 7 T cell receptor beta chains share one sample of origin, sequenced in a study of blood T cell repertoires in COVID-19. Profiling relied on immunoSEQ multiplex PCR, and the TCRdb table lists in-frame clones only, not all of them. The table has 70,000 to 75,000 clones, 70% to 85% seen once. The sequenced sample consisted of peripheral blood. The receptor source for this set is a man between 70 and 80 years old with acute or convalescent COVID-19.

This clone has just one count. V and J are TRBV11-2 and TRBJ1-5, with a possible D match to TRBD1 (5 bases). This CDR3 spans 15 amino acids. Between the trimmed V and J ends, which lost 7 bases and 2 bases, there was a span of 15 bases. The germline gives CDR1 SGHAT, CDR2 FQNNGV. The CDR3 sequence: CASTQPNRCNQPQHF. The CDR3, as DNA: TGTGCCAGCACCCAGCCCAACAGGTGCAATCAGCCCCAGCATTTT.

V and J are TRBV25-1 and TRBJ1-2; 10 bases agree with TRBD1. Per germline, CDR1 MGHDK and CDR2 SYGVNS. V lost 6 bases to trimming and J lost 7 bases; unmatched junction nucleotides: 14. The CDR3 runs to 16 residues. Written as DNA, the CDR3 is TGTGCCAGCAGCCCCGCCGGGACAGGGGAGTTAGGTGGCTACACCTTC. Amino acids: CASSPAGTGELGGYTF.

This clone has just a few counts. V usage is TRBV28 and J usage is TRBJ2-7; TRBD2 matches 8 bases. The V and J ends lost 8 bases and 8 bases, in that order; junction bases with no gene match: 20. The CDR3 sequence is 16 residues long. Per the germline V gene, CDR1 is MDHEN and CDR2 is SYDVKM. CDR3: CASEREGDRLFIKQYF. The DNA of the CDR3 is TGTGCCAGCGAACGGGAGGGAGACAGGTTGTTTATCAAGCAGTACTTC.

The V call is TRBV19, the J call TRBJ2-1, with 11 bases lining up with TRBD2. This CDR3 has 15 residues. Germline V gene data show CDR1 as LNHDA and CDR2 as SQIVND (reference sequence). V lost 5 bases, J lost 3 bases, and 3 bases stayed unmatched. CDR3 DNA: TGTGCCAGTAGTGGACTAGCGGGCGGCTACAATGAGCAGTTCTTC. It translates to CASSGLAGGYNEQFF.

This rearrangement joins TRBV30 to TRBJ2-7; TRBD1 agrees at 7 bases. Unmatched junction bases numbered 4, after V lost 5 bases and J lost 6 bases. The CDR3 runs to 11 residues. The germline CDR1 and CDR2 sequences are GTSNPN and SVGIG (reference sequence). CDR3: CAWDRVGEQYF. In DNA, the CDR3 is TGTGCCTGGGACAGGGTGGGCGAGCAGTACTTC.

The chain employs TRBV9 and TRBJ1-5; D call uncertain. V was cut by 0 bases and J by 7 bases, with 14 bases left in between. CDR3 length equals 15 residues. Germline V gene lookup returns CDR1 SGDLS and CDR2 YYNGEE. The CDR3 region is CASSVGGGYGQPQHF. DNA for the CDR3: TGTGCCAGCAGCGTAGGGGGAGGGTATGGACAGCCCCAGCATTTT.

The rearrangement uses TRBV27 and TRBJ2-7; 7 nucleotides match TRBD2. CDR3 length equals 17 residues. J was trimmed by 0 bases and V by 2 bases; bases with no gene match: 10. Germline V gene data show CDR1 as MNHEY and CDR2 as SMNVEV (reference sequence). The CDR3 DNA is TGTGCCAGCAGTTTACGGAGAGTGCGGGAGAACTCCTACGAGCAGTACTTC. Its protein product is CASSLRRVRENSYEQYF.